A selection of T cell receptor beta chains follows, all from one sample in a study of blood T cell repertoires in COVID-19. Profiling relied on immunoSEQ multiplex PCR, and the TCRdb table lists in-frame clones only, not all of them. Of tens of thousands of clones detected, approximately 86% appear once; the ten largest clones hold around 5%. The specimen sequenced was peripheral blood. The source is a woman older than 75 with active or convalescent COVID-19. Both conserved end residues are trimmed from each CDR3. Some rows have no size entry. The others give once, few or many, or a class for an expanded clone.

NA	TRBV19	TRBJ1-2	ASSVQGDYGYT
NA	TRBV6-4	TRBJ2-1	ATPGGARSYNEQF
NA	TRBV7-2	TRBJ1-2	ASSGGQPVGGYT
NA	TRBV5-1	TRBJ1-5	ASSLSTGGNQPQH
once	TRBV2	TRBJ1-1	ASSDNAGTEAF
NA	TRBV18	TRBJ2-1	ASSQGTSPTEQF
NA	TRBV2	TRBJ1-5	ASSTTNRVQPQH
NA	TRBV30	TRBJ2-1	AWSVRLAGAHHEQF
NA	TRBV3-1/TRBV3-2	TRBJ2-2	ASSKQSSGLTGELF
NA	TRBV10-3	TRBJ2-1	AIRDRGSYNEQF
NA	TRBV4-1	TRBJ1-2	ASSQDRAGEGYGYT